These 3 T cell receptor beta chains were sequenced from one sample in a study of blood T cell dynamics during melanoma immunotherapy. Time point reported: week 3, after first cycle of checkpoint inhibitor. The assay was immunoSEQ multiplex PCR, and TCRdb's table has in-frame clones only and misses some. Altogether roughly 14,000 clones are present, around 90% being singletons, with the ten largest covering around 7.8%. The starting material was blood, obtained from a patient treated with checkpoint blockade. Receptors originate from a human donor with melanoma.

The rearrangement links TRBV29-1 to TRBJ2-2, with D possibly matching TRBD2 (5 bases). Trimming shortened V by 7 bases and J by 4 bases, and 19 bases separated the two germline ends. The CDR3 consists of 15 residues. Germline CDR1 SQVTM, CDR2 ANQGSEA. The CDR3 sequence is CSARGSGVTTGELFF. The CDR3 coding sequence is TGCAGCGCCCGAGGGTCCGGGGTTACCACCGGGGAGCTGTTTTTT.

The V and J genes are TRBV5-4 and TRBJ2-7; 8 nucleotides agree with TRBD2. With 4 bases clipped from V and 1 base from J, the junction kept 7 bases outside the gene matches. The CDR3 contains 15 residues. CDR1 and CDR2 from the germline V gene are SGHNT and YYREEE (reference sequence). This CDR3 is CASSPPTSGSYEQYF. Written as DNA, the CDR3 is TGTGCCAGCAGCCCTCCTACTAGCGGTTCCTACGAGCAGTACTTC.

V usage is TRBV4-1 and J usage is TRBJ2-7, with 10 bases identical to TRBD2. Unmatched junction bases numbered 13, after V lost 1 base and J lost 4 bases. Germline CDR1 is MGHRA and CDR2 is YSYEKL. The CDR3 length is 18 residues. CDR3 region: CASSQAASGRAELYEQYF. DNA for the CDR3: TGCGCCAGCAGCCAAGCGGCAAGCGGGAGGGCCGAATTATACGAGCAGTACTTC.